What follows is one T cell receptor beta chain and its context. What it binds is unknown. Described time point: baseline, week 1 (first vaccination visit). Treatment defined: pre-vaccination baseline after standard-of-care therapy. The CDR3 has 13 amino acids. The germline V and J ends were trimmed by 6 bases and 4 bases, with 10 bases remaining between them. CDR1 and CDR2 (germline): MNHEY, SVGAGI. Assay: immunoSEQ multiplex PCR; the TCRdb copy retains only in-frame clones and omits some. The sample lists about 24,000 clones, approximately 90% occurring once. This record comes from a study of a mutant IDH1 vaccine in newly diagnosed glioma. For the study at large: Treated patients had a mean age of around 40 years and a roughly 60% male, 37.5% female split. Radiotherapy, temozolomide, or both had been given previously, and both were given to most. Findings of the study overall: There seemed to be no relation between pseudoprogression and changes in top peripheral T cell clonotypes.

This rearrangement joins TRBV6-5 to TRBJ2-1; no clear D. Sequenced material: PBMCs, taken from a glioma patient treated with radiotherapy, temozolomide or both. The receptor was derived from a man aged 25-40 years with glioma. The CDR3 loop is CASSLGNYNEQFF. The CDR3 coding sequence is TGTGCCAGCAGCCTGGGGAATTACAATGAGCAGTTCTTC.